Detailed here is one T cell receptor (beta chain). What antigen it recognizes has not been identified. Just one base apart from a much larger clone, this may be a read error. The CDR3 measures 14 amino acids from cysteine to phenylalanine. Kept here is only the CDR3 DNA, which spans 42 bases and is read in frame from base 1. RNA was isolated from bulk, unsorted tissue, and RNA quality was assessed with a NanoDrop ND-1000 and an Agilent 2100. Donors were newly diagnosed lung cancer patients admitted for thoracic surgery in China between August and November 2014, without prior chemotherapy. Patients with previous radiotherapy or chemotherapy, or with another concurrent cancer, were excluded from the study. Pieces of surgical tissue measuring about 1-2.1 cm3 were kept in RNAlater solution and held at -80 degrees C until needed. This specimen belongs to a study of tumor and adjacent non-tumor tissue in lung cancer (dated by TCRdb to the late 2010s). Broadly, across the study: By cancer type, the cohort comprised some twelve adenocarcinoma patients, 2 squamous cell carcinoma patients and 1 small cell lung cancer patient. The 15 or so patients were aged roughly 30 to 76 years, included roughly ten men and 5 women, and had TNM stage I to III disease. In total, sequencing yielded approximately 130,000,000 productive TCRbeta reads, which works out to an average of about 4.2 million reads per sample. The study compared bulk TCRbeta repertoires from lung tumor tissue and matched distant non-tumor lung tissue of about 15 lung cancer patients. Some 30 paired specimens, one tumor and one normal lung sample per patient, were profiled by TCRbeta CDR3 sequencing. Broader findings and caveats from the paper: With only around 15 patients in the cohort, the authors noted that larger samples and more detailed clinical data are needed. The sequencing platform is not named in the methods, and unique molecular identifiers are not mentioned. Peripheral blood was not sequenced, so blood TCRbeta repertoires were not examined in the lung cancer patients of the study. In normal lung, the top 100 clones accounted for a significantly larger cumulative share of the repertoire than in tumor tissue. Tumor tissue showed significantly higher TCR diversity (inverse Simpson) than normal lung tissue, at around 460 vs 160 (P = 0.0075, Mann-Whitney U test). Younger patients had significantly higher TCR diversity, and higher tumor TCR diversity was associated with shorter overall and disease-free survival.

Library prep was done by multiplex PCR. The sequencing machine was an Illumina HiSeq 2500. TCRbeta libraries were built by three rounds of nested PCR using primers (Table S4), following protocols modified from ARM-PCR. Before sequencing, PCR products in the 200-500 bp range were cut out of the gel and cleaned up using the QIAquick gel extraction kit. The paper's processing steps were these. Reads were cleaned with Trimmomatic, merged with FLASH into complete CDR3 sequences, and assigned to V(D)J germline segments with MiTCR. Clonal diversity was calculated as the inverse Simpson's index using VDJtools. A read counted as productive if the sequence was in-frame and lacked a premature stop codon. TCRdb passed the public sequencing reads through fastp at Q25 and MiXCR, retaining productive beta sequences. Identical CDR3 protein sequences are pooled into one entry, listed with their most common genes and DNA. In this record, the V and J calls reflect TCRdb's handling and not the investigators' own analysis. Within this sample are around 99,000 distinct CDR3 sequences, with approximately 71% of them counted one time only. Of the sample, around a third falls within the top ten clones.

The sequence links TRBV12-3 or TRBV12-4 to TRBJ2-3; the best D guess is TRBD1, with 6 bases matching. Sequenced material: lung tumor tissue. The clonotype was recovered from a woman aged 60-70 years with non-small cell lung cancer. The nucleotide sequence is TGTGCCAGCAGCTTGGGGGCCCGCACATATACGCAGTATTTT. It codes for CASSLGARTYTQYF.